Shown below are 13 T cell receptor beta chains from a single sample sequenced in a study of blood T cell repertoires in COVID-19. Here immunoSEQ multiplex PCR was the method, and the copy in TCRdb shows in-frame clones only, minus some. The data hold 200,000 to 250,000 clones, with around 90% observed a single time. Sample: peripheral blood. These receptors all stem from a man in his sixties with COVID-19, enrolled during active disease.

Notes on this clone: Other DNA sequences in this specimen translate into the identical CDR3. The rearrangement links TRBV2 to TRBJ2-1, with 7 bases aligning to TRBD1. Germline-derived CDR1 and CDR2 are SNHLY and FYNNEI. The length of the CDR3 is 11 residues. V shed 9 bases, J shed 6 bases, and the junction held 2 bases outside the gene matches. The CDR3 sequence: CASRQGNEQFF. The CDR3 nucleotides are TGTGCCAGTAGACAGGGCAATGAGCAGTTCTTC. The variable domain in full, with the rest retrieved from reference TRBV2 and TRBJ2-1, is EPEVTQTPSHQVTQMGQEVILRCVPISNHLYFYWYRQILGQKVEFLVSFYNNEISEKSEIFDDQFSVERPDGSNFTLKIRSTKLEDSAMYFCASRQGNEQFFGPGTRLTVL.

The chain is built from TRBV19 and TRBJ1-6, with a possible D match to TRBD1 (5 bases). CDR3 length: 17 amino acids. CDR1 is LNHDA and CDR2 is SQIVND in the germline V gene (reference sequence). Trimming stripped 6 bases from V and 3 bases from J, with 18 bases between. CDR3 sequence: CASSGGTATFYNSPLHF. The CDR3 nucleotides are TGTGCCAGTAGCGGCGGGACCGCTACTTTCTATAATTCACCCCTCCACTTT.

This clone was observed a single time. The CDR3 DNA reads TGTGCCAGCATCCCATCCCCCGGGGGTGGCTACACCTTC. The encoded protein is CASIPSPGGGYTF. The rearrangement links TRBV12-3 or TRBV12-4 to TRBJ1-2, with D possibly being TRBD1 (5 bases). The CDR3 runs 13 residues. V gave up 7 bases and J gave up 7 bases, with 16 bases separating them.

In DNA form, the CDR3 reads TGTGCCATCTCAGGGGGCAGGTATGGCTACACCTTC. This codes for CAISGGRYGYTF. The chain uses TRBV10-3 and TRBJ1-2, with TRBD1 matching 8 bases. Germline CDR1 reads ENHRY; CDR2 reads SYGVKD. After removal of 8 bases from V and 5 bases from J, the junction contained 4 bases not matched to a gene. The CDR3 contains 12 residues.

V is TRBV9 and J is TRBJ1-2; TRBD1 might be the D (6 bases). Trimming pared 5 bases from V and 7 bases from J, leaving 12 bases between. Germline V gene lookup returns CDR1 SGDLS and CDR2 YYNGEE. This CDR3 has 12 amino acids. CDR3 residues: CASRDSLVGYTF. The CDR3 DNA reads as TGTGCCAGCAGGGACAGTCTTGTTGGCTACACCTTC.

The chain recombines TRBV4-2 with TRBJ2-7; TRBD2 is a possible D gene (5 bases). Trimming left V 3 bases short and J 6 bases short, with 12 bases between. The CDR3 is 13 residues long. Germline assignment: CDR1 LGHNA and CDR2 YNFKEQ. CDR3 region: CASSQVTSGEQYF. The CDR3 region has the DNA TGTGCCAGCAGCCAGGTAACTAGTGGCGAGCAGTACTTC.

The rearrangement joins TRBV7-2 to TRBJ2-5; 8 bases align to TRBD1. Germline CDR1 SGHTA, CDR2 FQGNSA. The CDR3 length is 16 residues. The junction had 11 bases not matched to a gene; V was cut back by 4 bases and J by 4 bases. CDR3 DNA: TGTGCCAGCAGCTCCAGGACAGGGCTAGGGGGAGAGACCCAGTACTTC. Its translation: CASSSRTGLGGETQYF.

The gene calls are TRBV4-1 and TRBJ1-1; 8 nucleotides line up with TRBD1. The CDR3 length is 15 residues. J was trimmed by 0 bases and V by 0 bases; bases with no gene match: 0. Germline lookup yields CDR1 MGHRA and CDR2 YSYEKL. The CDR3 DNA is TGCGCCAGCAGCCAAGAGACAGGGGTGAACACTGAAGCTTTCTTT. Translation: CASSQETGVNTEAFF.

The chain is built from TRBV5-1 and TRBJ2-1, with D perhaps matching TRBD2 (5 bases). V was trimmed by 0 bases and J by 6 bases, leaving 10 bases between them. The germline gives CDR1 SGHRS, CDR2 YFSETQ. This CDR3 has 14 amino acids. The CDR3 nucleotides read TGCGCCAGCAGCTTGGCGAGGACTTCCAATGAGCAGTTCTTC. The encoded protein is CASSLARTSNEQFF.

V is TRBV7-9 and J is TRBJ2-2; 8 bases agree with TRBD2. V lost 5 bases, J lost 0 bases, and 8 bases stayed unmatched. CDR1 is SEHNR and CDR2 is FQNEAQ in the germline V gene (reference sequence). This CDR3 contains 17 residues. As DNA, the CDR3 is TGTGCCAGCAGCCCAGGGGTAGCGGGGCCGAACACCGGGGAGCTGTTTTTT. Amino acid sequence: CASSPGVAGPNTGELFF.

The chain employs TRBV25-1 and TRBJ1-2; D ambiguous. V was pared by 2 bases and J by 3 bases, with 16 bases between. The CDR3 is 16 residues long. Germline values: CDR1 MGHDK, CDR2 SYGVNS. CDR3 DNA sequence: TGTGCCAGCAGTGAACACGGGGATCTTGGTGACTATGGCTACACCTTC. This translates into CASSEHGDLGDYGYTF.

This chain uses TRBV19 with TRBJ2-7, with 9 nucleotides matching TRBD2. Germline V CDR1 and CDR2: LNHDA, SQIVND (reference sequence). With V trimmed by 5 bases and J by 1 base, 9 bases remained unmatched. The CDR3 sequence is 16 residues long. The CDR3 sequence: CASSPSLAGLSYEQYF. CDR3 bases: TGTGCCAGTAGTCCCTCCCTAGCGGGGCTTTCCTACGAGCAGTACTTC.

The rearrangement links TRBV19 to TRBJ1-2, with TRBD1 matching over 10 bases. V was pared by 5 bases and J by 6 bases, with 12 bases of the junction left unmatched. Germline CDR1 is LNHDA and CDR2 is SQIVND (reference sequence). The CDR3 runs 16 residues. CDR3 sequence: CASSQHGQGVTDGYTF. The DNA for the CDR3 is TGTGCCAGTAGTCAACACGGACAGGGGGTCACAGATGGCTACACCTTC.